Below are 13 T cell receptor beta chains sequenced from a single sample in a study of OX40 agonist ivuxolimab in advanced cancers. Here immunoSEQ multiplex PCR was the method, and the copy in TCRdb shows in-frame clones only, minus some. The sample records tens of thousands of clones, about 84% being singletons. The source was CD4+ or CD8+ T cells sorted from blood, collected in a trial of the OX40 agonist ivuxolimab. These receptor sequences come from an adult with an advanced solid tumor such as melanoma, head and neck, liver or kidney cancer.

The chain recombines TRBV7-9 with TRBJ2-1; 13 bases are shared with TRBD2. The CDR3 covers 17 residues. With V trimmed by 5 bases and J by 7 bases, 11 bases remained unmatched. The germline V gene encodes CDR1 SEHNR and CDR2 FQNEAQ (reference sequence). In nucleotides, the CDR3 is TGTGCCAGCAGCCCCGGACTAGCGGGAGCCCCGGGGAATGAGCAGTTCTTC. It yields the protein CASSPGLAGAPGNEQFF.

The genes are TRBV5-5 and TRBJ1-2; D ambiguous. This CDR3 comprises 14 residues. The ends were cut back, 0 bases at V and 3 bases at J, with 9 bases in the middle. Germline values: CDR1 SGHKS, CDR2 YYEKEE (reference sequence). CDR3 amino acids: CASSLDVTDYGYTF. The CDR3 DNA reads as TGTGCCAGCAGCTTGGACGTGACGGACTATGGCTACACCTTC.

The chain recombines TRBV4-1 with TRBJ2-1, with TRBD2 identical over 9 bases. Trimming at V came to 1 base and at J to 6 bases, leaving 7 bases not matched to a gene. The CDR3 totals 16 residues. CDR1 MGHRA and CDR2 YSYEKL come from the germline V gene. CDR3 protein: CASSQGGASGVNEQFF. CDR3 DNA: TGCGCCAGCAGCCAAGGAGGAGCTAGCGGGGTCAATGAGCAGTTCTTC.

This clone was detected a few times. V gene TRBV30 combines with J gene TRBJ1-5; D perhaps matches TRBD1 (5 bases). V lost 1 base and J lost 9, with 13 bases in between. CDR3 size: 13 residues. CDR1 is GTSNPN and CDR2 is SVGIG in the germline V gene (reference sequence). CDR3 coding DNA: TGTGCCTGGAGTGATGGGGGAGCGGTGCCCCAGCATTTT. Its protein is CAWSDGGAVPQHF.

The chain carries TRBV6-5 and TRBJ1-6; D is undetermined. Germline CDR1 reads MNHEY; CDR2 reads SVGAGI. The CDR3 extends over 14 amino acids. V lost 2 bases, J lost 8 bases, and 10 bases lay in between. The DNA of the CDR3 is TGTGCCAGCAGTTACGCTACGATGGATTCACCCCTCCACTTT. Translating gives CASSYATMDSPLHF.

V usage is TRBV5-1 and J usage is TRBJ1-1, with 7 bases lining up with TRBD1. Germline V gene sequence: CDR1 SGHRS, CDR2 YFSETQ. V lost 4 bases, J lost 1 base, and 4 bases stayed unmatched. This CDR3 is built from 14 residues. The CDR3 loop reads CASSGGQPNTEAFF. CDR3 DNA: TGCGCCAGCAGCGGGGGACAGCCGAACACTGAAGCTTTCTTT.

Only a few counts were recorded for this clone. V usage is TRBV7-2 and J usage is TRBJ2-3, with 11 bases aligning to TRBD2. The CDR3 is 15 residues long. Germline-derived CDR1 and CDR2 are SGHTA and FQGNSA. V gave up 5 bases and J gave up 3 bases; unmatched junction bases: 4. CDR3 sequence (DNA): TGTGCCAGCAGCGCAAGACTAGCGGGGACAGATACGCAGTATTTT. It codes for CASSARLAGTDTQYF.

The table lists this clone with a count of one. The V and J genes are TRBV5-1 and TRBJ2-2; TRBD2 matches 9 bases. V shed 4 bases, J shed 0 bases, and the junction held 1 base outside the gene matches. This CDR3 is built from 15 residues. The germline V gene has CDR1 SGHRS and CDR2 YFSETQ. The chain's CDR3 is CASSIAGANTGELFF. In DNA, the CDR3 is TGCGCCAGCAGCATAGCGGGGGCGAACACCGGGGAGCTGTTTTTT.

The V gene is TRBV5-1, the J gene TRBJ1-3; 7 bases fit TRBD1. The germline V gene encodes CDR1 SGHRS and CDR2 YFSETQ. The CDR3 is 14 amino acids. Unmatched junction bases numbered 3, after V lost 4 bases and J lost 2 bases. The CDR3 DNA reads as TGCGCCAGCAGCACGGGGACAGCTGGAAACACCATATATTTT. Protein sequence: CASSTGTAGNTIYF.

The genes are TRBV6-1 and TRBJ2-7; D call uncertain. Trimming took off 7 bases at V and 6 bases at J, with 19 bases between the two ends. Germline assignment: CDR1 MNHNS and CDR2 SASEGT. The CDR3 has 14 residues. The CDR3 reads CASISTWPAGEQYF. In DNA, the CDR3 is TGTGCCAGCATCTCCACTTGGCCGGCAGGCGAGCAGTACTTC.

The chain uses TRBV4-3 and TRBJ1-2, with 8 bases fitting TRBD1. The J segment lost 3 bases and the V segment lost 1 base, leaving 4 bases of the junction unmatched. Germline V lookup: CDR1 LGHNA, CDR2 YSLEER. The CDR3 runs 15 residues. This chain's CDR3 is CASSQGAGGYYGYTF. The CDR3 DNA sequence: TGCGCCAGCAGCCAAGGGGCAGGGGGCTACTATGGCTACACCTTC.

The genes are TRBV30 and TRBJ1-2; D remains ambiguous. The CDR3 is 13 residues long. V lost 0 bases and J 3 bases, leaving 8 bases between the germline ends. The germline V gene encodes CDR1 GTSNPN and CDR2 SVGIG (reference sequence). This chain's CDR3 is CAWSVGSYYGYTF. CDR3 nucleotide sequence: TGTGCCTGGAGTGTAGGCAGCTACTATGGCTACACCTTC.

The V gene is TRBV5-5, the J gene TRBJ2-5; 12 positions match TRBD2. The V gene end was trimmed by 0 bases and the J gene end by 4 bases; junction bases not matched to a gene: 16. The CDR3 runs 20 residues. The germline V gene has CDR1 SGHKS and CDR2 YYEKEE (reference sequence). CDR3 nucleotide sequence: TGTGCCAGCAGCTTGGGACAGGGAAGCCTAGCGGGAGGGCCAGGAGAGACCCAGTACTTC. Translated: CASSLGQGSLAGGPGETQYF.